The next 3 T cell receptor beta chains were all read from a single sample in a study of response to subunit inactivated influenza vaccine. MiXCR, run by TCRdb on the RT-PCR reads, gives a single entry per CDR3 protein. The sample yields about 610,000 distinct CDR3 sequences, 12% to 15% seen once. This material consisted of PBMCs from blood, taken approximately 13 days after vaccination. The receptors shown here come from a man aged 50-59 years who received an inactivated influenza vaccine.

In its sample, this clonotype was seen once. The V call is TRBV15, the J call TRBJ1-1, with a weak D call TRBD1 (5 bases). This CDR3 has 12 amino acids. V was pared by 0 bases and J by 12 bases, with 11 bases between. Germline V CDR1 and CDR2: LNHNV, YYDKDF (reference sequence). The CDR3 here is CATSRDRGVTFF. CDR3 DNA: TGTGCCACCAGCAGAGATCGGGGGGTAACTTTCTTT.

V and J are TRBV7-9 and TRBJ1-1; D is possibly TRBD1 (5 bases). Germline-derived CDR1 and CDR2 are SEHNR and FQNEAQ (reference sequence). Trimming removed 4 bases from V and 2 bases from J, with 14 bases in between. The CDR3 has 15 residues. CDR3 sequence (DNA): TGTGCCAGCAGCTACGGCAGGGAAAAAAACACTGAAGCTTTCTTT. Encoded protein: CASSYGREKNTEAFF. The full variable domain, its missing parts supplied by reference TRBV7-9 and TRBJ1-1, is DTGVSQNPRHKITKRGQNVTFRCDPISEHNRLYWYRQTLGQGPEFLTYFQNEAQLEKSRLLSDRFSAERPKGSFSTLEIQRTEQGDSAMYLCASSYGREKNTEAFFGQGTRLTVV.

This clonotype was seen more than once but under ten times. This chain uses TRBV7-2 with TRBJ2-7; 8 positions agree with TRBD1. This CDR3 region has 13 residues. Unmatched junction bases numbered 4, after V lost 5 bases and J lost 4 bases. Germline V CDR1 and CDR2: SGHTA, FQGNSA. CDR3 residues: CASSRGQDYEQYF. CDR3 coding DNA: TGTGCCAGCAGCCGGGGACAGGATTACGAGCAGTACTTC.